Below, 29 T cell receptor delta chains from the same sample are listed, as sequenced in a study of Vδ1+ human thymocytes. Whole-study results and caveats: Highly polyclonal TRG and TRD repertoires with Gaussian CDR3 length distributions appeared in thymus.

For these TCRs, the target antigens are not known. Extracted RNA was reverse transcribed into cDNA. Multiplex PCR used pooled V-gene forward primers and a constant-region reverse primer to amplify CDR3s. TCRdb reanalysed the multiplex PCR reads via CATT. Among about 75,000 delta-chain clones listed, about 30% were seen once. Material: Vdelta1+ gamma-delta thymocytes from the thymus. The sample's subset: FACS-sorted CD3+ TCRalphabeta- TCRVdelta1+ TCRVdelta2- thymocytes. These receptors came from a boy in the first two years of life who had congenital heart surgery.

This clone was detected only a few times. V and J are TRDV1 and TRDJ1, with TRDD3 matching over 9 bases. Germline loops: CDR1 TSWWSYY, CDR2 QGS. The CDR3 has 23 amino acids. V shed 1 base and J 4 bases; nucleotides not matched to a gene: 28. The chain's CDR3 is CALGEPTNPTRRHWGREIDKLIF. The DNA for the CDR3 is TGTGCTCTTGGGGAACCGACTAATCCTACGCGGAGGCACTGGGGGAGAGAAATCGATAAACTCATCTTT.

The chain is built from TRDV1 and TRDJ2; 9 bases are shared with TRDD3. The V and J ends lost 0 bases and 3 bases, in that order; junction bases with no gene match: 32. The CDR3 extends over 26 amino acids. CDR1 is TSWWSYY, CDR2 QGS, per germline. CDR3 loop: CALGELEIRGSYAKGRGYGVTAQLFF. CDR3 nucleotide sequence: TGTGCTCTTGGGGAACTGGAAATTCGGGGATCCTACGCAAAAGGTCGGGGATACGGCGTGACAGCACAACTCTTCTTT.

Points on this clone: The sample holds other DNA sequences that translate to the same CDR3. The chain links TRDV1 to TRDJ1; tentatively, D is TRDD3 (5 bases). Germline CDR1 is TSWWSYY and CDR2 is QGS. The germline V and J ends were trimmed by 2 bases and 1 base, with 17 bases remaining between them. The CDR3 loop spans 17 amino acids. The CDR3 sequence is CALGEILRGTVTDKLIF. CDR3 nucleotide sequence: TGTGCTCTTGGGGAAATTCTACGGGGAACCGTCACCGATAAACTCATCTTT.

The chain carries TRDV1 and TRDJ1; maybe TRDD3 (6 bases). The CDR3 is made up of 16 amino acids. Trimming removed 0 bases at V and 10 bases at J, with 21 bases between. Germline lookup yields CDR1 TSWWSYY and CDR2 QGS. The CDR3 region is CALGELSHSPGDTLIF. The CDR3 DNA sequence: TGTGCTCTTGGGGAACTTAGCCATTCTCCGGGGGACACACTCATCTTT.

The chain recombines TRDV1 with TRDJ2; 11 bases match TRDD3. The length of the CDR3 is 18 residues. Germline CDR1 and CDR2: TSWWSYY and QGS. The V and J ends lost 3 bases and 7 bases, in that order; junction bases with no gene match: 13. CDR3 sequence reads: CALGELSGGYARGAQLFF. CDR3 coding DNA: TGTGCTCTTGGGGAGCTAAGTGGGGGATACGCCCGCGGAGCACAACTCTTCTTT.

The J gene is TRDJ1, the V gene TRDV1; the match to TRDD3 covers 8 bases. The CDR3 covers 23 residues. V shed 4 bases, J shed 0 bases, and the junction held 28 bases outside the gene matches. Germline CDR1 and CDR2: TSWWSYY and QGS. Written as DNA, the CDR3 is TGTGCTCTTGGGGTCGCCGGCCTTCCCGGAAACTGGGGGTCGCGACTCTACACCGATAAACTCATCTTT. It specifies CALGVAGLPGNWGSRLYTDKLIF.

The table lists this clone with a few counts. The chain joins TRDV1 to TRDJ1, with TRDD3 matching 8 bases. The CDR3 has 23 amino acids. Germline values: CDR1 TSWWSYY, CDR2 QGS. The V gene end was trimmed by 0 bases and the J gene end by 1 base; junction bases not matched to a gene: 25. The CDR3 DNA sequence: TGTGCTCTTGGGGAACTCCTACGCCTTCCGCACTACTACCCCTGGGGGACCACCGATAAACTCATCTTT. It specifies CALGELLRLPHYYPWGTTDKLIF.

This chain connects TRDV1 to TRDJ1, with TRDD3 matching 7 bases. J gave up 4 bases and V 7 bases, and 18 bases lay outside the gene matches. There are 17 residues in the CDR3. Germline V gene data show CDR1 as TSWWSYY and CDR2 as QGS. DNA of the CDR3: TGTGCTCTTGTCAAATGGGGTACTGGGGTGGGGCACGATAAACTCATCTTT. Translating gives CALVKWGTGVGHDKLIF.

V gene TRDV1 combines with J gene TRDJ1, with 12 bases that match TRDD3. Germline values: CDR1 TSWWSYY, CDR2 QGS. V lost 6 bases, J lost 7 bases, and 15 bases stayed unmatched. The CDR3 spans 17 residues. CDR3 amino acids: CALGCLLGDTLRGKLIF. The CDR3 bases are TGTGCTCTTGGTTGCCTACTGGGGGATACCCTGAGGGGTAAACTCATCTTT.

This clone was seen a few times. This chain uses TRDV1 with TRDJ1, with TRDD3 identical over 13 bases. CDR1 is TSWWSYY, CDR2 QGS, per germline. J gave up 0 bases and V 5 bases, and 24 bases lay outside the gene matches. The CDR3 has 23 amino acids. CDR3 sequence reads: CALGTAFPDLRNWGIRYTDKLIF. CDR3 bases: TGTGCTCTTGGGACAGCCTTCCCAGACCTACGGAACTGGGGGATACGGTACACCGATAAACTCATCTTT.

Turning to this clone: The junction and the germline gene differ at one end; a read error may be behind it. The genes are TRDV1 and TRDJ1, with TRDD3 as a possible D gene (5 bases). Germline-derived CDR1 and CDR2 are TSWWSYY and QGS. CDR3 size: 26 residues. CDR3 DNA sequence: TGTGCTCTTGGGGAATGTACGACCCAAAGAGCGTGGCGCGCAACTCACACTGGTGAGTACAGGGAGAAACGCATCTTT. This codes for CALGECTTQRAWRATHTGEYREKRIF.

A note on this clone: This CDR3 is also generated by other DNA sequences in the sample. This sequence joins TRDV2 and TRDJ1; 9 positions agree with TRDD3. With 5 bases clipped from V and 6 bases from J, the junction kept 27 bases outside the gene matches. The CDR3 runs 20 residues. The V gene's germline CDR1 is GEAIGNYY and CDR2 EKD. The CDR3 loop is CACGSAEHRELGDAAHKLIF. As DNA, the CDR3 is TGTGCCTGTGGTAGCGCTGAACACCGAGAACTGGGGGACGCCGCCCATAAACTCATCTTT.

The rearrangement joins TRDV1 to TRDJ1; 8 bases align to TRDD2. With V trimmed by 5 bases and J by 4 bases, 30 bases remained unmatched. The CDR3 runs 22 residues. The germline V gene has CDR1 TSWWSYY and CDR2 QGS. The CDR3 DNA reads TGTGCTCTTGGGAAGGGGGACTTCCTACGCCACGCCTGGGGATTCAGGGACGATAAACTCATCTTT. Translation: CALGKGDFLRHAWGFRDDKLIF.

V is TRDV1 and J is TRDJ1, with D perhaps TRDD3 (6 bases). CDR3 length: 18 amino acids. Germline loops: CDR1 TSWWSYY, CDR2 QGS. Trimming stripped 3 bases from V and 4 bases from J, with 24 bases between. This chain's CDR3 is CALGETPGGTNQVDKLIF. In nucleotides, the CDR3 is TGTGCTCTTGGGGAGACCCCGGGGGGAACCAACCAAGTCGATAAACTCATCTTT.

This sequence joins TRDV1 and TRDJ1, with 9 bases that match TRDD2. The junction had 12 bases not matched to a gene; V was cut back by 4 bases and J by 0 bases. The CDR3 sequence is 18 residues long. Germline CDR1 reads TSWWSYY; CDR2 reads QGS. DNA of the CDR3: TGTGCTCTTGGGGTTCCGCCTTCCTACAATGGGTACACCGATAAACTCATCTTT. Encoded protein: CALGVPPSYNGYTDKLIF.

For this clone: This sample includes further DNA sequences coding for the same CDR3. The V and J genes are TRDV2 and TRDJ1, with D possibly TRDD3 on 5 matching bases. The CDR3 has 10 amino acids. Trimming cost V 8 bases and J 8 bases, with 11 bases left between them. Germline-derived CDR1 and CDR2 are GEAIGNYY and EKD. The CDR3 sequence is CAYPRGKLIF. The CDR3 nucleotides are TGTGCCTACCCTAGGGGAAAACTCATCTTT.

This clone has just a few counts. The genes are TRDV1 and TRDJ1; 8 bases align to TRDD3. Losses at the gene ends were 7 bases for V and 0 bases for J; bases not matched to a gene: 25. The CDR3 sequence is 21 residues long. Germline V CDR1 and CDR2: TSWWSYY, QGS. DNA of the CDR3: TGTGCTCTTGTGTCTCTCTCCTACTACAGATCCTGGGGGAACTACACCGATAAACTCATCTTT. Protein sequence: CALVSLSYYRSWGNYTDKLIF.

This chain joins TRDV1 and TRDJ1, with 13 bases fitting TRDD3. V shed 2 bases, J shed 2 bases, and the junction held 23 bases outside the gene matches. Germline V gene data show CDR1 as TSWWSYY and CDR2 as QGS. The CDR3 runs 23 residues. The CDR3 DNA is TGTGCTCTTGGGGAATGGCATTTACCCTTTCCAGTACTGGGGGATACGAGAACCGATAAACTCATCTTT. It encodes CALGEWHLPFPVLGDTRTDKLIF.

The V call is TRDV1, the J call TRDJ1, with 13 bases identical to TRDD3. Per the germline V gene, CDR1 is TSWWSYY and CDR2 is QGS. CDR3 length equals 19 residues. Germline trimming cut 3 bases from V and 1 base from J; bases unmatched to any gene: 11. CDR3 bases: TGTGCTCTTGGGGAGAGTGACTGGGGGATACGAGGGGTCACCGATAAACTCATCTTT. Translating it yields CALGESDWGIRGVTDKLIF.

The rearrangement joins TRDV1 to TRDJ1; 12 bases fit TRDD3. There are 19 residues in the CDR3. V was pared by 0 bases and J by 4 bases, with 12 bases of the junction left unmatched. From germline, CDR1 is TSWWSYY and CDR2 QGS. CDR3 DNA: TGTGCTCTTGGGGAACTATCGCCGAGGCACTGGGGGATACTCGATAAACTCATCTTT. Protein: CALGELSPRHWGILDKLIF.

This clone was observed a few times. The rearrangement joins TRDV1 to TRDJ1, with TRDD3 matching over 10 bases. Germline V lookup: CDR1 TSWWSYY, CDR2 QGS. J was trimmed by 0 bases and V by 2 bases; bases with no gene match: 27. The CDR3 has 24 amino acids. The CDR3 coding sequence is TGTGCTCTTGGGGAAGGCCTAGCCCGGCTCTACGTACCCAAGACTGGGGGATACACCGATAAACTCATCTTT. Translated, it gives CALGEGLARLYVPKTGGYTDKLIF.

This clone was seen more than once but under ten times. The chain couples TRDV1 to TRDJ1; 12 bases match TRDD3. Trimming removed 2 bases from V and 0 bases from J; junction bases left unmatched: 28. This CDR3 region has 25 residues. Germline assignment: CDR1 TSWWSYY and CDR2 QGS. CDR3 coding DNA: TGTGCTCTTGGGGAAGTCATCCCTACCGTCGGGACTGGGGGATACCGCTTCCCATACACCGATAAACTCATCTTT. The encoded protein is CALGEVIPTVGTGGYRFPYTDKLIF.

This chain uses TRDV2 with TRDJ1; weak D call: TRDD3 (6 bases). The germline V gene encodes CDR1 GEAIGNYY and CDR2 EKD. Trimming left V 8 bases short and J 0 bases short, with 24 bases between. The CDR3 runs 17 residues. CDR3 sequence: CASPPHLGILNTDKLIF. DNA for the CDR3: TGTGCCTCCCCCCCACACTTGGGGATCCTCAACACCGATAAACTCATCTTT.

V usage is TRDV1 and J usage is TRDJ1; D is unresolved. This CDR3 contains 15 residues. V was shortened by 0 bases and J by 3 bases, with 11 bases between the two germline ends. Germline V gene sequence: CDR1 TSWWSYY, CDR2 QGS. The CDR3 DNA sequence: TGTGCTCTTGGGGAACTGGAGGTGAGGGCCGATAAACTCATCTTT. Amino acid sequence: CALGELEVRADKLIF.

This chain connects TRDV1 to TRDJ1; D is possibly TRDD3 (6 bases). In germline, CDR1 is TSWWSYY, CDR2 QGS. The CDR3 is made up of 19 amino acids. V was pared by 2 bases and J by 0 bases, with 22 bases between. The CDR3: CALGEFPPLGLRNTDKLIF. In DNA, the CDR3 is TGTGCTCTTGGGGAATTTCCTCCTCTGGGGCTACGGAACACCGATAAACTCATCTTT.

This clone was seen more than once but under ten times. The chain combines TRDV1 with TRDJ1; D is ambiguous. The germline V gene has CDR1 TSWWSYY and CDR2 QGS. There are 24 residues in the CDR3. Trimming left V 2 bases short and J 0 bases short, with 37 bases between. CDR3 region: CALGETREPSFPDREGKYTDKLIF. CDR3 in DNA: TGTGCTCTTGGGGAAACTAGGGAACCCTCTTTTCCCGACCGAGAAGGGAAGTACACCGATAAACTCATCTTT.

The V call is TRDV1, the J call TRDJ1, with D unresolved. The CDR3 sequence is 15 residues long. Germline V gene lookup returns CDR1 TSWWSYY and CDR2 QGS. The CDR3 is CAYGIPAGYTDKLIF. The DNA for the CDR3 is TGTGCCTATGGTATTCCGGCGGGGTACACCGATAAACTCATCTTT.

This chain joins TRDV1 and TRDJ1; 13 bases map to TRDD3. The CDR3 covers 24 residues. Germline V gene lookup returns CDR1 TSWWSYY and CDR2 QGS. V was pared by 2 bases and J by 8 bases, with 32 bases of the junction left unmatched. The CDR3 coding sequence is TGTGCTCTTGGGGAAGGCCTGCGCCTTCCTAACTCTCTACTGGGGGATACGCGATCCGGGAAACTCATCTTT. Translation gives CALGEGLRLPNSLLGDTRSGKLIF.

The chain has TRDV2 and TRDJ1, with D possibly matching TRDD3 (6 bases). The CDR3 sequence is 18 residues long. From germline, CDR1 is GEAIGNYY and CDR2 EKD. Trimming shortened V by 0 bases and J by 0 bases, and 19 bases separated the two germline ends. The chain's CDR3 is CACDTGSHDTRYTDKLIF. The CDR3 coding sequence is TGTGCCTGTGACACCGGCTCCCACGATACGCGCTACACCGATAAACTCATCTTT.